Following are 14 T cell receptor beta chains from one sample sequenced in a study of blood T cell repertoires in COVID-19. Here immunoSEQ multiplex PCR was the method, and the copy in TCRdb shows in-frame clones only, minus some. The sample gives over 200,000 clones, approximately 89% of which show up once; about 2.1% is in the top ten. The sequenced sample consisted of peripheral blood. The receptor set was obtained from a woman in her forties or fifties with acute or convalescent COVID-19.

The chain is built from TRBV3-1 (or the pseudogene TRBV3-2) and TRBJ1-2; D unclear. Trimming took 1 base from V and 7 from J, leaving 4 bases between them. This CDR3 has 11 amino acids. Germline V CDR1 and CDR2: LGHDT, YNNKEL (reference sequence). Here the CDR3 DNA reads TGTGCCAGCAGCCAAGCCAGTGGCTACACCTTC. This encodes CASSQASGYTF.

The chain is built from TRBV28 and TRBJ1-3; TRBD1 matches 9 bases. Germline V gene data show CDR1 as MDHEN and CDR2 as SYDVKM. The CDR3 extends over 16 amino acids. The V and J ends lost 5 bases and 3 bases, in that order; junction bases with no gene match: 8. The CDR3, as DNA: TGTGCCAGCAGTACACCCGGGACAGGGTATGGAAACACCATATATTTT. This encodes CASSTPGTGYGNTIYF.

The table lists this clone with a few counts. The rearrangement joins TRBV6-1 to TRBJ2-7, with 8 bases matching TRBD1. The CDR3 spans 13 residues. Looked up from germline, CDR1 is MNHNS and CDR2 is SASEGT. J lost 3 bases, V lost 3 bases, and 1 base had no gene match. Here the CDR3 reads CASSETGVYEQYF. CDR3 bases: TGTGCCAGCAGTGAGACAGGGGTCTACGAGCAGTACTTC.

This chain's CDR3 is CAWRERGGTEAFF. CDR3 nucleotide sequence: TGTGCCTGGAGGGAAAGAGGGGGCACTGAAGCTTTCTTT. V gene TRBV30 combines with J gene TRBJ1-1; D is perhaps TRBD1 (6 bases). V lost 3 bases, J lost 4 bases, and 12 bases lay in between. The CDR3 runs to 13 residues. Germline lookup yields CDR1 GTSNPN and CDR2 SVGIG (reference sequence).

The CDR3 sequence: CASRSYRLSDTQYF. CDR3 in DNA: TGTGCCAGCAGGTCTTACAGATTATCAGATACGCAGTATTTT. The chain uses TRBV28 and TRBJ2-3; D call uncertain. Germline-derived CDR1 and CDR2 are MDHEN and SYDVKM. The V gene lost 6 bases and the J gene lost 4 bases, with 14 bases spanning the gap. The CDR3 runs to 14 residues.

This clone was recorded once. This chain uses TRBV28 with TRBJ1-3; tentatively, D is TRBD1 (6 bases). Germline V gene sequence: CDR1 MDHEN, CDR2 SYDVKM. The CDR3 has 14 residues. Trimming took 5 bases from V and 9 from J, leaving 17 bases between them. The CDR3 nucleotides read TGTGCCAGCAGTAAACAGGGCATTCCAGGCACCATATATTTT. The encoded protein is CASSKQGIPGTIYF.

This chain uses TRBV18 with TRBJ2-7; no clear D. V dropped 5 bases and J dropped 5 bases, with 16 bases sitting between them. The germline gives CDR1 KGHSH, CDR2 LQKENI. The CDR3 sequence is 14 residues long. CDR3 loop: CASSGGLPPDEQYF. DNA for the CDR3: TGTGCCAGCTCAGGCGGTCTCCCCCCCGACGAGCAGTACTTC.

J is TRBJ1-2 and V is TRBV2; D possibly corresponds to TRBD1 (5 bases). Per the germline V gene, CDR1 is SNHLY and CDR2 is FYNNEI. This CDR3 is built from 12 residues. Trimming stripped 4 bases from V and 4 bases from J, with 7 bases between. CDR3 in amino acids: CASSAGSYGYTF. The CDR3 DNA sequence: TGTGCCAGCAGTGCAGGGTCCTATGGCTACACCTTC.

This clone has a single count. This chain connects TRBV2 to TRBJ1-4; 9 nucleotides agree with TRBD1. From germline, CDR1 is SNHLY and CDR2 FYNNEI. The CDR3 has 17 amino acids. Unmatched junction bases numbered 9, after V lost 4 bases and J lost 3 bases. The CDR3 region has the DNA TGTGCCAGCAGTGGGGGCCCGGGACAGGGCCCTAATGAAAAACTGTTTTTT. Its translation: CASSGGPGQGPNEKLFF. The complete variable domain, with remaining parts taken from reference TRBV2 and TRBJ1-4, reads EPEVTQTPSHQVTQMGQEVILRCVPISNHLYFYWYRQILGQKVEFLVSFYNNEISEKSEIFDDQFSVERPDGSNFTLKIRSTKLEDSAMYFCASSGGPGQGPNEKLFFGSGTQLSVL.

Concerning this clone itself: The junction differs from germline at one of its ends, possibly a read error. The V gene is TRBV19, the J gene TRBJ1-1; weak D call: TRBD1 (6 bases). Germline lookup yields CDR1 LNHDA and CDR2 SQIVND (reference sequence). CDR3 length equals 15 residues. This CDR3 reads CASSLDQGRNTEAFF. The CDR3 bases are TGTGCCAGTAGTCTAGACCAGGGGAGGAACACTGAAGCTTTCTTT.

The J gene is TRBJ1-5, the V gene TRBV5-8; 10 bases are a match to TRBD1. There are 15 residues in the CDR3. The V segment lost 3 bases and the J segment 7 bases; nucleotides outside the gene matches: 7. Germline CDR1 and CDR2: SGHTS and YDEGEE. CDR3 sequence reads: CASSSRGDRGQPQHF. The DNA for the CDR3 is TGTGCCAGCAGCTCCCGAGGGGACAGGGGACAGCCCCAGCATTTT.

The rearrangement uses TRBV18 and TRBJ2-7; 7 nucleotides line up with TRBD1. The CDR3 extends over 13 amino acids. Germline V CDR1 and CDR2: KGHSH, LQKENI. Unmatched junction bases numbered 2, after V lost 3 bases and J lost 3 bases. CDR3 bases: TGTGCCAGCTCACCCGGGACAGACTACGAGCAGTACTTC. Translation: CASSPGTDYEQYF.

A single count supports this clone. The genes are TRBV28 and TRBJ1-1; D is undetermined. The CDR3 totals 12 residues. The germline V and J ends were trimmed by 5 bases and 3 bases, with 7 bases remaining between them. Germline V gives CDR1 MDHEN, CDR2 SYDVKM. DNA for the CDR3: TGTGCCAGCAGTATCGCAGACACTGAAGCTTTCTTT. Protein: CASSIADTEAFF.

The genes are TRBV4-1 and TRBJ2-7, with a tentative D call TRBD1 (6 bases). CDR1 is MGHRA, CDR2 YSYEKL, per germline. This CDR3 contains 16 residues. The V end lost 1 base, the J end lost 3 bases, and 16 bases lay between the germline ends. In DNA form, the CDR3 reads TGCGCCAGCAGCCAAGCAGATGGGACACCTGTCTACGAGCAGTACTTC. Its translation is CASSQADGTPVYEQYF.